Following are 19 T cell receptor beta chains from one sample sequenced in a study of graft-versus-host responses after intestinal transplantation. Roughly 200,000 CFSE-labeled responder cells were plated with roughly 200,000 irradiated, violet-dye-labeled stimulator cells. Sequencing used immunoSEQ multiplex PCR; TCRdb keeps in-frame clones, though not all of them. Counted here are about 21,000 clones, 40% to 45% occurring once; the ten biggest clones make up over 1.5%. This sample comprised alloreactive CD8+ T cells from a mixed lymphocyte reaction culture, obtained before intestinal transplant. Indicated subset: CFSE-low proliferating T cells sorted from roughly six-day pre-transplant mixed lymphocyte reaction (GvH or HvG direction). These receptors were obtained from a human patient who received an intestinal transplant.

The V call is TRBV7-3, the J call TRBJ2-3; D may be TRBD1 or TRBD2 (5 bases each). Deletions cut 5 bases from V and 5 bases from J, with 20 bases between. CDR3 length equals 16 residues. Per the germline V gene, CDR1 is SGHTA and CDR2 is FQGTGA. CDR3 in DNA: TGTGCCAGCAGCACCGGGGCATCTGCCGTGATAGATACGCAGTATTTT. Amino acid sequence: CASSTGASAVIDTQYF.

The table lists this clone with a few counts. The rearrangement links TRBV15 to TRBJ1-1; a weak D match, TRBD1 (5 bases). With 4 bases removed from V and 9 bases from J, the gap between germline ends came to 12 bases. The CDR3 loop spans 12 amino acids. CDR1 is LNHNV and CDR2 is YYDKDF in the germline V gene (reference sequence). In DNA, the CDR3 is TGTGCCACCAGCATCCTGGGACCGAAAGCTTTCTTT. Residues: CATSILGPKAFF. The full variable domain, with the rest looked up from reference TRBV15 and TRBJ1-1, is DAMVIQNPRYQVTQFGKPVTLSCSQTLNHNVMYWYQQKSSQAPKLLFHYYDKDFNNEADTPDNFQSRRPNTSFCFLDIRSPGLGDTAMYLCATSILGPKAFFGQGTRLTVV.

By frequency in the sample, this clone is medium-sized. The V and J genes are TRBV7-3 and TRBJ2-7; 10 nucleotides agree with TRBD2. Trimming removed 5 bases from V and 4 bases from J; junction bases left unmatched: 17. CDR3 length: 18 amino acids. Germline values: CDR1 SGHTA, CDR2 FQGTGA. The CDR3 here is CASSKRGTATSGMYEQYF. The CDR3 nucleotides are TGTGCCAGCAGCAAAAGGGGAACGGCTACTAGCGGGATGTACGAGCAGTACTTC.

This clone was recorded a few times. The rearrangement links TRBV7-9 to TRBJ2-1; TRBD2 is a possible D gene (5 bases). Trimming cost V 4 bases and J 12 bases, with 16 bases left between them. The CDR3 spans 13 residues. Looked up from germline, CDR1 is SEHNR and CDR2 is FQNEAQ (reference sequence). The CDR3 reads CASSWGEGIGQFF. As DNA, the CDR3 is TGTGCCAGCAGCTGGGGAGAAGGTATTGGGCAGTTCTTC.

The CDR3 DNA reads TGCGCCAGCAGCTTGGGGGGGCTTACTAATGAAAAACTGTTTTTT. Its protein product is CASSLGGLTNEKLFF. The chain has TRBV5-1 and TRBJ1-4, with D perhaps matching TRBD1 (6 bases). CDR3 length equals 15 residues. Per germline, CDR1 SGHRS and CDR2 YFSETQ. V lost 0 bases and J 2 bases, leaving 8 bases between the germline ends.

The genes are TRBV6-6 and TRBJ1-1; no clear D gene. The CDR3 consists of 12 residues. V was cut by 8 bases and J by 1 base, with 8 bases left in between. Germline V lookup: CDR1 MNHNY, CDR2 SVGAGI (reference sequence). The CDR3 protein is CASGDWNTEAFF. CDR3 bases: TGTGCCAGCGGTGACTGGAACACTGAAGCTTTCTTT.

A single count supports this clone. The chain joins TRBV6-4 to TRBJ2-5; D remains unclear. Germline CDR1 reads MRHNA; CDR2 reads SNTAGT. The CDR3 spans 14 residues. With 2 bases removed from V and 0 bases from J, the gap between germline ends came to 7 bases. The CDR3 DNA sequence: TGTGCCAGCAGTGACGGAACGTACCAAGAGACCCAGTACTTC. Encoded protein: CASSDGTYQETQYF.

J is TRBJ2-1 and V is TRBV5-1; TRBD1 is a possible D gene (6 bases). V dropped 4 bases and J dropped 0 bases, with 11 bases sitting between them. Germline CDR1 and CDR2: SGHRS and YFSETQ. This CDR3 has 15 amino acids. The CDR3 spells CASSPTGYSYNEQFF. Here the CDR3 DNA reads TGCGCCAGCAGCCCAACAGGGTACTCCTACAATGAGCAGTTCTTC.

The chain joins TRBV11-2 to TRBJ2-1; TRBD2 matches 9 bases. Germline values: CDR1 SGHAT, CDR2 FQNNGV. This CDR3 has 15 residues. With V trimmed by 3 bases and J by 5 bases, 5 bases remained unmatched. DNA for the CDR3: TGTGCCAGCAGCTTTAGCGGGAGTATCAACAATGAGCAGTTCTTC. Amino acid sequence: CASSFSGSINNEQFF.

This clone came up a few times. The J gene is TRBJ2-7, the V gene TRBV6-9, with 9 positions matching TRBD1. The CDR3 sequence is 14 residues long. Per germline, CDR1 MNHGY and CDR2 SVAAGI. With V trimmed by 4 bases and J by 3 bases, 4 bases remained unmatched. The CDR3 sequence: CASSSPGQGYEQYF. The CDR3 DNA is TGTGCCAGCAGTTCCCCGGGACAGGGCTACGAGCAGTACTTC.

This rearrangement joins TRBV30 to TRBJ1-3, with 8 positions matching TRBD1. With V trimmed by 0 bases and J by 3 bases, 7 bases remained unmatched. Germline V gene data show CDR1 as GTSNPN and CDR2 as SVGIG (reference sequence). The CDR3 has 16 amino acids. CDR3 loop: CAWSVGRQGFGNTIYF. DNA of the CDR3: TGTGCCTGGAGTGTAGGTCGACAGGGGTTTGGAAACACCATATATTTT.

This clone has more than one count but fewer than ten. The chain employs TRBV6-5 and TRBJ2-1, with 8 bases fitting TRBD2. The length of the CDR3 is 16 residues. The V segment lost 0 bases and the J segment 8 bases; nucleotides outside the gene matches: 9. The germline V gene has CDR1 MNHEY and CDR2 SVGAGI. The CDR3 sequence: CASSYSLAGSVYEQFF. The CDR3 coding sequence is TGTGCCAGCAGTTACTCGTTAGCGGGGTCTGTGTATGAGCAGTTCTTC.

The chain combines TRBV6-1 with TRBJ2-3, with D hard to call. V was shortened by 3 bases and J by 8 bases, with 18 bases between the two germline ends. Germline-derived CDR1 and CDR2 are MNHNS and SASEGT. This CDR3 is built from 15 residues. The CDR3 loop reads CASSEIPLGFVTQYF. The CDR3 DNA follows: TGTGCCAGCAGTGAGATACCCCTCGGTTTCGTTACGCAGTATTTT.

This chain links TRBV5-1 with TRBJ1-2; TRBD1 agrees at 8 bases. Germline V gene sequence: CDR1 SGHRS, CDR2 YFSETQ. V shed 4 bases, J shed 5 bases, and the junction held 7 bases outside the gene matches. The CDR3 consists of 14 residues. CDR3 sequence (DNA): TGCGCCAGCAGCCACGGACAGGGTTTGTATGGCTACACCTTC. Its protein product is CASSHGQGLYGYTF.

The CDR3 sequence is CASSSLGTASPLLHAVDTQYF. CDR3 sequence (DNA): TGTGCCAGCAGTTCCCTGGGAACAGCCTCCCCACTACTACACGCGGTAGATACGCAGTATTTT. The chain employs TRBV27 and TRBJ2-3; D gene ambiguous. Germline CDR1 and CDR2: MNHEY and SMNVEV (reference sequence). The V end lost 4 bases, the J end lost 5 bases, and 34 bases lay between the germline ends. This CDR3 comprises 21 residues.

The V call is TRBV5-4, the J call TRBJ2-7; 13 nucleotides line up with TRBD2. This CDR3 spans 15 amino acids. The junction had 7 bases not matched to a gene; V was cut back by 7 bases and J by 3 bases. CDR1 and CDR2 from the germline V gene are SGHNT and YYREEE (reference sequence). CDR3 coding DNA: TGTGCCAGCGCCGGCGGGACTAGCGGGGACTACGAGCAGTACTTC. It translates to CASAGGTSGDYEQYF. Drawing the rest from reference TRBV5-4 and TRBJ2-7, the complete variable domain is ETGVTQSPTHLIKTRGQQVTLRCSSQSGHNTVSWYQQALGQGPQFIFQYYREEENGRGNFPPRFSGLQFPNYSSELNVNALELDDSALYLCASAGGTSGDYEQYFGPGTRLTVT.

V gene TRBV28 combines with J gene TRBJ1-2; TRBD1 might be the D (5 bases). This CDR3 contains 18 residues. Looked up from germline, CDR1 is MDHEN and CDR2 is SYDVKM. V was shortened by 2 bases and J by 7 bases, with 26 bases between the two germline ends. This chain's CDR3 is CASSLVIQATYPGPGYTF. The CDR3 DNA is TGTGCCAGCAGTTTAGTAATTCAGGCGACCTACCCGGGGCCTGGCTACACCTTC.

This clone has only a few counts. The V gene is TRBV6-1, the J gene TRBJ1-1; 10 nucleotides line up with TRBD1. This CDR3 has 14 amino acids. Trimming removed 5 bases from V and 5 bases from J; junction bases left unmatched: 5. Germline CDR1 reads MNHNS; CDR2 reads SASEGT. CDR3 sequence: CASSRTGGGTEAFF. CDR3 bases: TGTGCCAGCAGTCGGACAGGGGGTGGAACTGAAGCTTTCTTT.

A few counts support this clone. The DNA of the CDR3 is TGTGCCAGCAGGCTGTTGGGAAACACCATATATTTT. It translates to CASRLLGNTIYF. This chain connects TRBV7-2 to TRBJ1-3; D not certain. Deletions cut 6 bases from V and 4 bases from J, with 7 bases between. CDR1 SGHTA and CDR2 FQGNSA come from the germline V gene. This CDR3 contains 12 residues.